This TCR beta chain was sequenced for a study of cytomegalovirus exposure and HLA in healthy donors. The wider study: Around 79 million unique TCRs, all from HLA-typed donors, were included in an early release of the data. Study outcomes and limitations: It was assumed in the presence/absence analyses that sequencing depth was roughly uniform across donors. In a later analysis, specific HLA alleles were associated with around 17,000 TCR beta sequences at a 0.05 false discovery rate.

Donors in the study were healthy people who gave bone marrow. Note on this clone: The antigen remains unidentified.

Amplification used 60 Vbeta primers and 13 Jbeta primers. Sequenced by immunoSEQ multiplex PCR; TCRdb stores in-frame clones only, minus some. The table records more than 110,000 clones, over 60% of them present only once. Material for sequencing was PBMCs. This TCR was sampled from a male donor in good health and CMV-seropositive.

CDR3 DNA: TGTGCCAGCAGCGTATCGGACAGGCTGGATTCACCCCTCCACTTT. It specifies CASSVSDRLDSPLHF. The rearrangement uses TRBV9 and TRBJ1-6; TRBD1 agrees at 7 bases. Looked up from germline, CDR1 is SGDLS and CDR2 is YYNGEE. The CDR3 totals 15 residues. Trimming took 1 base from V and 8 from J; bases not matched to a gene: 6.